This TCR beta chain was documented in a study of blood T cell repertoires in COVID-19. About the study: PBMCs, B-cell-depleted T cells, or T cells were the source of the cDNA or gDNA that made up the material.

How the authors handled the data: Nucleated cell number was recorded as an estimate derived from reference gene primer amplification. Assay used: immunoSEQ multiplex PCR; TCRdb lists only in-frame clones, some missing. Clone size and V and J calls were adopted from that table, with D and trimming inferred from the DNA. In the table there are some 150,000 clones, roughly 90% of which are singletons. Germline trimming cut 2 bases from V and 0 bases from J; bases unmatched to any gene: 9. Germline V gene sequence: CDR1 MGHRA, CDR2 YSYEKL. This CDR3 is built from 18 residues. The sequence derives from a man aged 50 to 60 with active or convalescent COVID-19. This rearrangement joins TRBV4-1 to TRBJ2-1, with TRBD2 matching over 8 bases. The sequencing sample was made of peripheral blood. The CDR3, as DNA: TGCGCCAGCAGCCAAACCTCGGGGGGGGGAGCCTCCTACAATGAGCAGTTCTTC. As protein: CASSQTSGGGASYNEQFF.